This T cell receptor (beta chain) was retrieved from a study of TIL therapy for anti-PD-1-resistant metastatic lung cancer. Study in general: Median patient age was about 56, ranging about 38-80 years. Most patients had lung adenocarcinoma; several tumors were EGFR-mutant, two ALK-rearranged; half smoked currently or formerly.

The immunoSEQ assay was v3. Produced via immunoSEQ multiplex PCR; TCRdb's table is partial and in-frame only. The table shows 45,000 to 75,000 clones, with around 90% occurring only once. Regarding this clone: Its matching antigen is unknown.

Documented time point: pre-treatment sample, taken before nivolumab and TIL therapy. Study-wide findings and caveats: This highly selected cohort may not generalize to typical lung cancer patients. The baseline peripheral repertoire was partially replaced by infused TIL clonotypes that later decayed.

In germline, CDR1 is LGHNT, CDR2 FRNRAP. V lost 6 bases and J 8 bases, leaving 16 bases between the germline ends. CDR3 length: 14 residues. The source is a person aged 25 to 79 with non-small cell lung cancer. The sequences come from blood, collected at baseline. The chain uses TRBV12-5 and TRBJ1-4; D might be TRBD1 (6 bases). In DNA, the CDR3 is TGTGCTAGTGGCGACCTACCAACAGGGGAAAAACTGTTTTTT. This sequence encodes CASGDLPTGEKLFF.